These 5 T cell receptor beta chains originate from one sample sequenced in a study of T cells in Graves' hyperthyroidism and ophthalmopathy. Authors of the study amplified TCR beta CDR3 regions from RNA transcripts. The HTBI primer set served for first-round RT-PCR of the TCR CDR3. One entry per CDR3 protein, called by TCRdb with MiXCR from the multiplex PCR reads. The sample has under 450,000 distinct CDR3 sequences; approximately 15% are singletons. Sequenced material: blood. The source is a woman aged 18-29 years with Graves' hyperthyroidism.

This clonotype came up a few times. The V call is TRBV19, the J call TRBJ2-3; perhaps TRBD1 as D (6 bases). The CDR3 runs to 13 residues. Germline-derived CDR1 and CDR2 are LNHDA and SQIVND (reference sequence). Trimming took 5 bases from V and 5 from J, leaving 11 bases between them. For the CDR3, the DNA is TGTGCCAGTAGTTTAACGGACAGAGATACGCAGTATTTT. It yields the protein CASSLTDRDTQYF.

This clonotype was counted many times. This chain links TRBV11-3 with TRBJ1-3; weak D call: TRBD1 (5 bases). V gave up 1 base and J gave up 2 bases, with 12 bases separating them. Per germline, CDR1 SGHNT and CDR2 YENEEA. This CDR3 comprises 16 residues. CDR3 in amino acids: CASSLGPPGAGNTIYF. In DNA, the CDR3 is TGTGCCAGCAGCTTAGGCCCCCCGGGGGCTGGAAACACCATATATTTT.

The table lists this clonotype with a few counts. The gene calls are TRBV9 and TRBJ2-7; 11 bases are a match to TRBD2. CDR1 is SGDLS and CDR2 is YYNGEE in the germline V gene. The CDR3 runs 15 residues. Trimming cost V 4 bases and J 4 bases; bases outside gene matches: 7. CDR3 in DNA: TGTGCCAGCAGCCTAATCGGGACTAGCGGATACGAGCAGTACTTC. It yields the protein CASSLIGTSGYEQYF.

This clonotype was observed many times. The CDR3 protein is CAWSAGRTEAFF. The DNA for the CDR3 is TGTGCCTGGAGTGCAGGGCGGACTGAAGCTTTCTTT. The rearrangement uses TRBV30 and TRBJ1-1; weak D call: TRBD1 (5 bases). Looked up from germline, CDR1 is GTSNPN and CDR2 is SVGIG (reference sequence). CDR3 length equals 12 residues. With 1 base removed from V and 5 bases from J, the gap between germline ends came to 8 bases.

The chain uses TRBV9 and TRBJ1-4, with a tentative D call TRBD1 (5 bases). Trimming stripped 0 bases from V and 3 bases from J, with 9 bases between. Germline-derived CDR1 and CDR2 are SGDLS and YYNGEE. The length of the CDR3 is 15 residues. This CDR3 is CASSVAGRSNEKLFF. CDR3 nucleotides: TGTGCCAGCAGCGTAGCGGGGCGATCTAATGAAAAACTGTTTTTT. Full variable domain (missing parts from reference TRBV9 and TRBJ1-4): DSGVTQTPKHLITATGQRVTLRCSPRSGDLSVYWYQQSLDQGLQFLIQYYNGEERAKGNILERFSAQQFPDLHSELNLSSLELGDSALYFCASSVAGRSNEKLFFGSGTQLSVL.